The source of this T cell receptor (beta chain) is a study of T-cell reconstitution after alpha-beta-depleted transplantation in children. Study-level findings and limits: Several patients had high TCRbeta diversity at day 60; it came from surviving recipient T cells and thymic progenitors. Several hundred rapidly expanded clones from non-depleted graft cells reportedly supplied alpha-beta T cells about two months post-transplant. Newly produced T cells mostly provided counts and TCRbeta diversity after one year, as hyperexpanded clones declined.

This clonotype was observed many times. The antigen is undetermined. Deletions cut 5 bases from V and 3 bases from J, with 22 bases between. The CDR3 covers 17 residues. Unique molecular identifiers were incorporated into the prepared TCRbeta library. Via MiXCR, TCRdb re-called the PCR reads, giving one row per CDR3 protein. The sample lists 7,500 to 9,500 distinct CDR3 sequences; 30% were seen once. The V and J genes are TRBV12-3 or TRBV12-4 and TRBJ1-1, with D perhaps TRBD1 (5 bases). The source material was peripheral blood, sampled 60 days after TCRalphabeta/CD19-depleted stem cell transplant. The receptor was isolated from a boy in the first two years of life who had a stem cell transplant for SCID, so the T cells may come from the graft donor. This chain's CDR3 is CASSNPPDTHSYTEAFF. Here the CDR3 DNA reads TGTGCCAGCAGTAATCCTCCGGACACTCACTCTTACACTGAAGCTTTCTTT.